Reported below is one T cell receptor (beta chain). PCR amplification relied on 60 Vbeta primers (plus 13 Jbeta primers). Sequencing was performed with immunoSEQ multiplex PCR; in TCRdb, only in-frame clones are kept and a portion is missing. The table records 100,000 to 120,000 clones, 80% of them present only once. The CDR3 runs 15 residues. The V gene's germline CDR1 is SGHTA and CDR2 FQGNSA. With V trimmed by 5 bases and J by 1 base, 7 bases remained unmatched. The data were obtained in a study of cytomegalovirus exposure and HLA in healthy donors. The specimen was PBMCs. The receptor comes from an older woman in good health and CMV-seropositive. This sequence joins TRBV7-2 and TRBJ2-7; 8 bases are shared with TRBD2. In nucleotides, the CDR3 is TGTGCCAGCAGCCGCACTAGCGGACCTTCCTACGAGCAGTACTTC. Encoded protein: CASSRTSGPSYEQYF.